A single sample is the source of the 21 T cell receptor beta chains below, sequenced in a study of spatial heterogeneity in lung cancer. The time point denotes: sample taken at primary tumor resection. The sequenced material consisted of unsorted whole RNA from tumor, nontumor lung or frozen PBMC. TCRdb re-called the 5' RACE reads with MiXCR, one entry per CDR3 protein. Of approximately 52,000 distinct CDR3 sequences in the sample, approximately 5% were seen once. The material sequenced was PBMCs, taken at surgery. The receptors derive from a male donor with early-stage non-small cell lung cancer.

The sample holds a few counts of this clonotype. The chain recombines TRBV20-1 with TRBJ2-3; 8 bases align to TRBD2. The CDR3 runs 15 residues. V lost 3 bases and J lost 3; bases outside the gene matches: 8. Germline V lookup: CDR1 DFQATT, CDR2 SNEGSKA (reference sequence). CDR3 in amino acids: CSARASGGATDTQYF. The CDR3 coding sequence is TGCAGTGCTAGGGCGTCGGGAGGGGCAACAGATACGCAGTATTTT.

This clonotype was seen at least ten times. The V call is TRBV5-4, the J call TRBJ2-2, with 10 bases lining up with TRBD2. CDR3 size: 17 residues. Germline lookup yields CDR1 SGHNT and CDR2 YYREEE (reference sequence). The J segment lost 6 bases and the V segment lost 0 bases, leaving 8 bases of the junction unmatched. In DNA, the CDR3 is TGTGCCAGCAGCTTGGGTTCTAGCGGGAGTGGGTCCGGGGAGCTGTTTTTT. It is translated as CASSLGSSGSGSGELFF.

This clonotype has ten or more counts. The gene calls are TRBV28 and TRBJ2-7; 7 bases map to TRBD1. The V segment lost 8 bases and the J segment 4 bases; nucleotides outside the gene matches: 5. The CDR3 contains 12 residues. Germline V gene data show CDR1 as MDHEN and CDR2 as SYDVKM. The CDR3 reads CASVLQGYEQYF. The CDR3 region has the DNA TGTGCCAGCGTGTTACAGGGGTACGAGCAGTACTTC.

There are many counts of this clonotype. J is TRBJ2-1 and V is TRBV6-1, with 7 positions matching TRBD2. Germline V lookup: CDR1 MNHNS, CDR2 SASEGT. The CDR3 length is 15 residues. Trimming took 8 bases from V and 3 from J; bases not matched to a gene: 10. Here the CDR3 DNA reads TGTGCCAGCTCAGGCGGGGAGGGCGACTACAATGAGCAGTTCTTC. Amino acids: CASSGGEGDYNEQFF.

Only a few counts were recorded for this clonotype. The V call is TRBV5-1, the J call TRBJ2-6; D is possibly TRBD1 or TRBD2 (5 bases each). Germline assignment: CDR1 SGHRS and CDR2 YFSETQ. CDR3 size: 17 residues. V was cut by 7 bases and J by 1 base, with 18 bases left in between. Here the CDR3 reads CASAYGDRGSGANVLTF. The CDR3 DNA is TGCGCCAGCGCATATGGGGACCGGGGATCTGGGGCCAACGTCCTGACTTTC.

This clonotype was detected ten times or more. The chain joins TRBV7-9 to TRBJ2-4, with D tentatively TRBD2 (6 bases). The CDR3 totals 15 residues. In germline, CDR1 is SEHNR, CDR2 FQNEAQ (reference sequence). Between the trimmed V and J ends, which lost 1 base and 1 base, there was a span of 8 bases. CDR3: CASSLVGGAKNIQYF. The CDR3 nucleotides are TGTGCCAGCAGCTTAGTTGGGGGGGCCAAAAACATTCAGTACTTC.

Of note for this clonotype: This may stem from a read error, because a much larger clone lies one nucleotide away. The rearrangement uses TRBV7-8 and TRBJ2-2; D is unresolved. Germline V gene lookup returns CDR1 SGHVS and CDR2 FQNEAQ. V lost 4 bases and J lost 7, with 16 bases in between. The CDR3 covers 15 residues. The CDR3: CASSSGPPPSGELFF. CDR3 coding DNA: TGTGCCAGCAGCTCCGGACCCCCGCCCAGCGGGGAGCTGTTTTTT.

This clonotype was counted ten times or more. The chain carries TRBV25-1 and TRBJ2-7; no firm D call. V shed 4 bases and J shed 3 bases, with 10 bases lying between them. The CDR3 contains 13 residues. Germline values: CDR1 MGHDK, CDR2 SYGVNS. CDR3 nucleotides: TGTGCCAGCAGTGTCGACACGCTCTACGAGCAGTACTTC. This codes for CASSVDTLYEQYF.

This clonotype was observed many times. The chain recombines TRBV12-3 or TRBV12-4 with TRBJ2-2; D not certain. The CDR3 is 14 amino acids. V lost 4 bases and J 3 bases, leaving 9 bases between the germline ends. CDR3 region: CASSSRWDTGELFF. The CDR3 DNA sequence: TGTGCCAGCAGTTCCCGATGGGACACCGGGGAGCTGTTTTTT.

The chain links TRBV12-3 or TRBV12-4 to TRBJ2-1; 9 bases map to TRBD2. CDR3 length: 17 amino acids. V trimming: 6 bases; J trimming: 0 bases; junction bases outside the gene matches: 9. The DNA for the CDR3 is TGTGCCAGCAGCCGAGCGGGAGGTACGGGCTCCTACAATGAGCAGTTCTTC. This gives the protein CASSRAGGTGSYNEQFF.

This clonotype has a count of ten or more. The V and J genes are TRBV2 and TRBJ2-7; D is undetermined. Trimming stripped 6 bases from V and 6 bases from J, with 12 bases between. The CDR3 totals 12 residues. The germline CDR1 and CDR2 sequences are SNHLY and FYNNEI. CDR3: CASSPEKGEQYF. The CDR3 DNA follows: TGTGCCAGCAGCCCGGAAAAGGGCGAGCAGTACTTC. Full variable domain (outside the CDR3, taken from reference TRBV2 and TRBJ2-7): EPEVTQTPSHQVTQMGQEVILRCVPISNHLYFYWYRQILGQKVEFLVSFYNNEISEKSEIFDDQFSVERPDGSNFTLKIRSTKLEDSAMYFCASSPEKGEQYFGPGTRLTVT.

This clonotype appeared many times. DNA of the CDR3: TGTGCCAGCAGCCCCCGGTTTACGTACAATGAGCAGTTCTTC. Translating gives CASSPRFTYNEQFF. The chain links TRBV11-1 to TRBJ2-1, with D hard to call. CDR1 and CDR2 (germline): SGHAT, FQDESV (reference sequence). This CDR3 contains 14 residues. The V end was cut by 5 bases, the J end by 4 bases, with 12 bases between.

This clonotype was recorded at least ten times. The chain is built from TRBV2 and TRBJ1-2; TRBD1 agrees at 10 bases. This CDR3 has 13 amino acids. In germline, CDR1 is SNHLY, CDR2 FYNNEI. Losses at the gene ends were 7 bases for V and 4 bases for J; bases not matched to a gene: 3. The DNA for the CDR3 is TGTGCCAGCACTGGGACAGGGGCCTATGGCTACACCTTC. Translating it yields CASTGTGAYGYTF.

The sample holds many counts of this clonotype. The CDR3 nucleotides read TGTGCCAGCAGCTCAGGAATAGAGGGTAGGAAGACCCAGTACTTC. This translates into CASSSGIEGRKTQYF. The rearrangement links TRBV7-8 to TRBJ2-5, with a tentative D call TRBD2 (5 bases). This CDR3 has 15 amino acids. Trimming left V 4 bases short and J 6 bases short, with 18 bases between. CDR1 is SGHVS and CDR2 is FQNEAQ in the germline V gene.

This clonotype was seen ten or more times. The rearrangement joins TRBV6-5 to TRBJ2-1; 12 bases match TRBD2. Trimming removed 6 bases from V and 2 bases from J; junction bases left unmatched: 2. CDR1 MNHEY and CDR2 SVGAGI come from the germline V gene. This CDR3 is 15 amino acids long. CDR3 DNA: TGTGCCAGCAGGAGACTAGCGGGAGCCTACAATGAGCAGTTCTTC. Protein: CASRRLAGAYNEQFF.

This clonotype was observed many times. The V call is TRBV18, the J call TRBJ2-5, with D unclear. This CDR3 is 14 amino acids long. Deletions cut 0 bases from V and 0 bases from J, with 5 bases between. Germline CDR1 and CDR2: KGHSH and LQKENI. DNA for the CDR3: TGTGCCAGCTCACCACCGTCCCACCAAGAGACCCAGTACTTC. It encodes CASSPPSHQETQYF.

This clonotype was seen repeatedly, ten times or more. V usage is TRBV12-3 or TRBV12-4 and J usage is TRBJ1-1; 10 bases are a match to TRBD1. The V and J ends lost 3 bases and 6 bases, in that order; junction bases with no gene match: 7. This CDR3 region has 15 residues. CDR3 residues: CASSFLSGTGAEAFF. The CDR3 DNA sequence: TGTGCCAGCAGTTTCCTCTCCGGGACAGGGGCTGAAGCTTTCTTT.

The sample holds many counts of this clonotype. The chain uses TRBV29-1 and TRBJ2-3; no reliable D call. Germline assignment: CDR1 SQVTM and CDR2 ANQGSEA. The CDR3 is 11 amino acids. V lost 1 base to trimming and J lost 6 bases, with 5 bases between them. The CDR3 loop reads CSVEAGDTQYF. The CDR3 region has the DNA TGCAGCGTTGAAGCAGGCGATACGCAGTATTTT.

This clonotype came up many times. The rearrangement uses TRBV25-1 and TRBJ2-2; D not resolved. Germline assignment: CDR1 MGHDK and CDR2 SYGVNS. The CDR3 has 14 amino acids. Trimming took 3 bases from V and 11 from J, leaving 16 bases between them. The CDR3 region has the DNA TGTGCCAGCAGTGACCCAGGCACCGACATCGAGCTGTTTTTT. Its protein product is CASSDPGTDIELFF.

This clonotype has ten or more counts. The gene calls are TRBV12-3 or TRBV12-4 and TRBJ1-5, with D possibly matching TRBD1 (5 bases). The V and J ends lost 1 base and 3 bases respectively, with 22 bases between them. This CDR3 has 19 residues. As DNA, the CDR3 is TGTGCCAGCAGTTTAGTCTCCCCCATCTGGCAGGGCAACAATCAGCCCCAGCATTTT. Amino acids: CASSLVSPIWQGNNQPQHF.

This clonotype has ten or more counts. The chain uses TRBV7-9 and TRBJ2-6, with TRBD1 identical over 8 bases. This CDR3 has 17 residues. Unmatched junction bases numbered 9, after V lost 3 bases and J lost 5 bases. CDR1 is SEHNR and CDR2 is FQNEAQ in the germline V gene (reference sequence). In DNA form, the CDR3 reads TGTGCCAGCAGCTTCGGGACAGGTTTTGTTAGGGCCAACGTCCTGACTTTC. Amino acid sequence: CASSFGTGFVRANVLTF.